This T cell receptor (beta chain) is drawn from a study of CD8 T cells in ankylosing spondylitis. The CDR3 totals 15 residues. CDR1 MNHEY and CDR2 SVGEGT come from the germline V gene. J gave up 5 bases and V 4 bases, and 8 bases lay outside the gene matches. For this clonotype: Its antigen is still unknown.

Via MiXCR, TCRdb re-called the 5' RACE reads, giving one row per CDR3 protein. The repertoire holds approximately 130,000 distinct CDR3 sequences, about an eighth seen once, with roughly 4% in the top ten. Study-level points and caveats: Disease-linked clones proved CD8+ and comparatively uncommon in peripheral blood.

The sample was blood, either unsorted or a sorted T cell fraction (not recorded which). The chain carries TRBV6-2 or TRBV6-3 and TRBJ2-5, with 9 bases aligning to TRBD1. This clonotype originated in a female donor with ankylosing spondylitis or in good health (not recorded which). The CDR3 loop is CASSLRDREEETQYF. For the CDR3, the DNA is TGTGCCAGCAGTTTGAGGGACAGGGAGGAGGAGACCCAGTACTTC.